This T cell receptor beta chain appears in the sequencing data of a study of spatial heterogeneity in lung cancer. Study observations and caveats: Tumoral mutation counts were tracked by counts of expanded intratumoral alpha and beta TCRs.

In regard to this clonotype: The antigen is not known.

TCRdb ran MiXCR on the 5' RACE reads and lists one entry per CDR3 protein. The sample lists 4,000 or so distinct CDR3 sequences; over 9% were seen once. Time point specified: sample taken at primary tumor resection. CDR1 and CDR2 (germline): LGHNA, YNFKEQ. This CDR3 is built from 15 residues. J was trimmed by 4 bases and V by 0 bases; bases with no gene match: 0. Sequenced material: lung tumor tissue, taken at surgery. V is TRBV4-2 and J is TRBJ2-1, with TRBD2 matching 10 bases. The TCR was taken from a male donor with early-stage non-small cell lung cancer. The CDR3 region has the DNA TGTGCCAGCAGCCAAGAACTAGCGGGGTACAATGAGCAGTTCTTC. It codes for CASSQELAGYNEQFF.